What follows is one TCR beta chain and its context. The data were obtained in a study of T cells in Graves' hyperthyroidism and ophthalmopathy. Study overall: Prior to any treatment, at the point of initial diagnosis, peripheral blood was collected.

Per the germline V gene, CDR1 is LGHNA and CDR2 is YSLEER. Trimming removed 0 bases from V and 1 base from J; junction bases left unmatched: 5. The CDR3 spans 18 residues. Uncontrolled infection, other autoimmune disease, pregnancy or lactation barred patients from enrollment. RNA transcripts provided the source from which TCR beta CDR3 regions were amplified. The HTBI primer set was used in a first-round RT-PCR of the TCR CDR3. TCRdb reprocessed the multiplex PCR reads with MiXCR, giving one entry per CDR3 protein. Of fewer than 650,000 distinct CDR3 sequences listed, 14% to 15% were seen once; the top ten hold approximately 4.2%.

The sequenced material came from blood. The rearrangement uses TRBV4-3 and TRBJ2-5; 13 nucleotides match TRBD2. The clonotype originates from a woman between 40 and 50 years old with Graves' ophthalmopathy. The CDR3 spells CASSQDTGTSGIQETQYF. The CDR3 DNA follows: TGCGCCAGCAGCCAAGACACAGGGACTAGCGGGATCCAAGAGACCCAGTACTTC.